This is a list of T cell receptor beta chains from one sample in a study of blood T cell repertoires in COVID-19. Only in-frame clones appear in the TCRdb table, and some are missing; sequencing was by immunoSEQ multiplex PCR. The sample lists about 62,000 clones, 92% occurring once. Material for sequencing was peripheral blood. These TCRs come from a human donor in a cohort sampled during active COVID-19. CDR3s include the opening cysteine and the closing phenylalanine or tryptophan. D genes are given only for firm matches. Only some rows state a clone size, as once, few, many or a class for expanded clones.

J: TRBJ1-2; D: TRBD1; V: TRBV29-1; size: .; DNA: TGCAGCGTTGCGGAGGGGGCAGGGTATGGCTACACCTTC; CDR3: CSVAEGAGYGYTF
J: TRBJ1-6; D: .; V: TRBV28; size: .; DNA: TGTGCCAGCAGTTTTATGGGGGGACGGGGGGATTCACCCCTCCACTTT; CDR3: CASSFMGGRGDSPLHF
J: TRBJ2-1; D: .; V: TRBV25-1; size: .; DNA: TGTGCCAGCAGTGACGGGACTGGTGCCTACAATGAGCAGTTCTTC; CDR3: CASSDGTGAYNEQFF
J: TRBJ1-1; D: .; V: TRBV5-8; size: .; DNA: TGTGCCAGCAGCTTGGCTTCAGTCGTTGAAGCTTTCTTT; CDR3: CASSLASVVEAFF
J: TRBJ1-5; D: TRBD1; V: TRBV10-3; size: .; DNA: TGTGCCATCAGTGAGTCGAACAGGGGCAGGGGTCAGCCCCAGCATTTT; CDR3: CAISESNRGRGQPQHF
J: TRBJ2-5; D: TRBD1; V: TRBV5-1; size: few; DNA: TGCGCCAGCAGCTTGGGGCGACAGGGCCGAGAGACCCAGTACTTC; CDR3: CASSLGRQGRETQYF
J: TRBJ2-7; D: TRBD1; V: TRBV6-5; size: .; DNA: TGTGCCAGCAGTTTCGGGACAGCCTACGAGCAGTACTTC; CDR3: CASSFGTAYEQYF
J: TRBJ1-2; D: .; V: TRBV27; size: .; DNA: TGTGCCAGCAGTCCTGCGGGGTATGGCTACACCTTC; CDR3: CASSPAGYGYTF
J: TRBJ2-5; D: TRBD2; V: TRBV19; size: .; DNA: TGTGCCAGTAGCAAGGGACTAATTAACCAAGAGACCCAGTACTTC; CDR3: CASSKGLINQETQYF
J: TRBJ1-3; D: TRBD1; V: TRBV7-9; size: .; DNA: TGTGCCAGCAGTCCCGACAGGGGGCAAAACACCATATATTTT; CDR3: CASSPDRGQNTIYF
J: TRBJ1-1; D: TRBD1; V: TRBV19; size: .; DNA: TGTGCCAGTAGCCGGGACAGGGGGCGGGTGAACACTGAAGCTTTCTTT; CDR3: CASSRDRGRVNTEAFF
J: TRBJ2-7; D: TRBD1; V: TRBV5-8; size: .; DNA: TGTGCCAGCAGCAGGCCGGGACAGGGGTACGAGCAGTACTTC; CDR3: CASSRPGQGYEQYF
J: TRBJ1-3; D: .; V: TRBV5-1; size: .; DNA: TGCGCCAGCAGCTTGGAACACTCTGGAAACACCATATATTTT; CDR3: CASSLEHSGNTIYF
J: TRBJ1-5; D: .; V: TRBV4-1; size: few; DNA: TGCGCCAGCAGCCAGGGTAGGGGCCAGCCCCAGCATTTT; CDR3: CASSQGRGQPQHF
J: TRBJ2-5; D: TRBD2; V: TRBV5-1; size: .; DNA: TGCGCCAGCAGCTTCCACGGGGGGGAGACCCAGTACTTC; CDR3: CASSFHGGETQYF
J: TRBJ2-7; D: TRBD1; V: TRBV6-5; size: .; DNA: TGTGCCAGCAGTTACGATCCAGGGGGCTTCGGCGAGCAGTACTTC; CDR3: CASSYDPGGFGEQYF
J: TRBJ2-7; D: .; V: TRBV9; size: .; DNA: TGTGCCAGCAGCGTAGGCCCCGACAGGACAAACTACGAGCAGTACTTC; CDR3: CASSVGPDRTNYEQYF
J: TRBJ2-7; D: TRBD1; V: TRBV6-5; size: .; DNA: TGTGCCAGCAACCGGGACAGGAGCTCCTACGAGCAGTACTTC; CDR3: CASNRDRSSYEQYF
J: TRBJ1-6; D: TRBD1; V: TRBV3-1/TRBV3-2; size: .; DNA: TGTGCCAGCAGCCACCCTGGACAGGACTATACACCCCTCCACTTT; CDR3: CASSHPGQDYTPLHF
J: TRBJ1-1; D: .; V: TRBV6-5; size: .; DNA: TGTGCCAGCAGTTACTCCGTCGGGGGCACTGAAGCTTTCTTT; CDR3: CASSYSVGGTEAFF
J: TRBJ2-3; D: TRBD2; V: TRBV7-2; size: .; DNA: TGTGCCAGCAGCTTAGTCCCAGCGGGAGGGCCTGGAGATACGCAGTATTTT; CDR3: CASSLVPAGGPGDTQYF
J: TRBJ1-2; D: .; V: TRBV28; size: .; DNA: TGTGCCAGCAGTTTAAGTGGTCCCATGGGGCAGAAGTACTATGGCTACACCTTC; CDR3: CASSLSGPMGQKYYGYTF
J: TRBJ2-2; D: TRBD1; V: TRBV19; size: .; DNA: TGTGCCAGTAGAGGGACAGGTTCGGGCACCGGGGAGCTGTTTTTT; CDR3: CASRGTGSGTGELFF
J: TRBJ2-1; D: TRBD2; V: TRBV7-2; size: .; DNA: TGTGCCAGCAGCTTAGGGGATAGCGGGCGGGTTGGGGCTGAGCAGTTCTTC; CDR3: CASSLGDSGRVGAEQFF
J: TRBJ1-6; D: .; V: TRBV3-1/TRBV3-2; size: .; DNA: TGTGCCAGCAGCCAGGGCACGGTTAATTCACCCCTCCACTTT; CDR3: CASSQGTVNSPLHF
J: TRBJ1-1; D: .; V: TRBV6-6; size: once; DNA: TGTGCCAGCAGTTACCAGGTAGGCACTGAAGCTTTCTTT; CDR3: CASSYQVGTEAFF
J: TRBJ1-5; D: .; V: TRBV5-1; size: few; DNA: TGCGCCAGCAGCCCGGACAGTCGCAATCAGCCCCAGCATTTT; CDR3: CASSPDSRNQPQHF
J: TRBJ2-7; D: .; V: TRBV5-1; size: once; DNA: TGCGCCAGCAGCTTGGACGGGGGGCCAGCCTACGAGCAGTACTTC; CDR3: CASSLDGGPAYEQYF
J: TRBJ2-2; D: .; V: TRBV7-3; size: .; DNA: TGTGCCAGCAGCATCGGCGGCGTGGAGCTGTTTTTT; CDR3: CASSIGGVELFF
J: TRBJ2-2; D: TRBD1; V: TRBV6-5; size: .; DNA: TGTGCCAGCAGAGGACAGGTAACCGGGGAGCTGTTTTTT; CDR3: CASRGQVTGELFF
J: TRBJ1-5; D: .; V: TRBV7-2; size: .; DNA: TGTGCCAGCAGCTTAGGGGGGGGAGGCCAGCCCCAGCATTTT; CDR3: CASSLGGGGQPQHF
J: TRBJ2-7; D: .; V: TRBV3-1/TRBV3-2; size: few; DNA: TGTGCCAGCAGCCCCCAGCAGGGCCTAAACCACGAGCAGTACTTC; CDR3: CASSPQQGLNHEQYF
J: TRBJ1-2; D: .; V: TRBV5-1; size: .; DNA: TGCGCCAGCAGCCTTTACCTAAACGGACAGAGCTTAGATGGCTACACCTTC; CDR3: CASSLYLNGQSLDGYTF
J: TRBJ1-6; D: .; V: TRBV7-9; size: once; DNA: TGTGCCAGCAGCTTAGTAAGCGGGTATAATTCACCCCTCCACTTT; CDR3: CASSLVSGYNSPLHF
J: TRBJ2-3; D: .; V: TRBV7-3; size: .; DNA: TGTGCCAGCAGCTTAATTCCAGGGTCAGATACGCAGTATTTT; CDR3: CASSLIPGSDTQYF